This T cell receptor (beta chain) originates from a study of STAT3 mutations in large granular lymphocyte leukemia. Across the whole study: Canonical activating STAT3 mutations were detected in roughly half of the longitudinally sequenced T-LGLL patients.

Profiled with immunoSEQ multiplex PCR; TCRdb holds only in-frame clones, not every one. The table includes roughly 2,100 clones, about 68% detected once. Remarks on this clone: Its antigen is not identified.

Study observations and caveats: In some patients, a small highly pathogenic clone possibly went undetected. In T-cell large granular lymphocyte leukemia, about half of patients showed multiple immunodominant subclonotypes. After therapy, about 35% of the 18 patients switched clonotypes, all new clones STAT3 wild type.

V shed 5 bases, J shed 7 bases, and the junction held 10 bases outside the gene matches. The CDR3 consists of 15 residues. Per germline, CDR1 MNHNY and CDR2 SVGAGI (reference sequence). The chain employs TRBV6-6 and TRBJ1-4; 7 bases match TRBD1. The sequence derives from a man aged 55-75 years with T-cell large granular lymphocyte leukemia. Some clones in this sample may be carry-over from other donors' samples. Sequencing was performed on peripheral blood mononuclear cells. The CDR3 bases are TGTGCCAGCAGTACAGACAGGGTTGGAGCTGAAAAACTGTTTTTT. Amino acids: CASSTDRVGAEKLFF.